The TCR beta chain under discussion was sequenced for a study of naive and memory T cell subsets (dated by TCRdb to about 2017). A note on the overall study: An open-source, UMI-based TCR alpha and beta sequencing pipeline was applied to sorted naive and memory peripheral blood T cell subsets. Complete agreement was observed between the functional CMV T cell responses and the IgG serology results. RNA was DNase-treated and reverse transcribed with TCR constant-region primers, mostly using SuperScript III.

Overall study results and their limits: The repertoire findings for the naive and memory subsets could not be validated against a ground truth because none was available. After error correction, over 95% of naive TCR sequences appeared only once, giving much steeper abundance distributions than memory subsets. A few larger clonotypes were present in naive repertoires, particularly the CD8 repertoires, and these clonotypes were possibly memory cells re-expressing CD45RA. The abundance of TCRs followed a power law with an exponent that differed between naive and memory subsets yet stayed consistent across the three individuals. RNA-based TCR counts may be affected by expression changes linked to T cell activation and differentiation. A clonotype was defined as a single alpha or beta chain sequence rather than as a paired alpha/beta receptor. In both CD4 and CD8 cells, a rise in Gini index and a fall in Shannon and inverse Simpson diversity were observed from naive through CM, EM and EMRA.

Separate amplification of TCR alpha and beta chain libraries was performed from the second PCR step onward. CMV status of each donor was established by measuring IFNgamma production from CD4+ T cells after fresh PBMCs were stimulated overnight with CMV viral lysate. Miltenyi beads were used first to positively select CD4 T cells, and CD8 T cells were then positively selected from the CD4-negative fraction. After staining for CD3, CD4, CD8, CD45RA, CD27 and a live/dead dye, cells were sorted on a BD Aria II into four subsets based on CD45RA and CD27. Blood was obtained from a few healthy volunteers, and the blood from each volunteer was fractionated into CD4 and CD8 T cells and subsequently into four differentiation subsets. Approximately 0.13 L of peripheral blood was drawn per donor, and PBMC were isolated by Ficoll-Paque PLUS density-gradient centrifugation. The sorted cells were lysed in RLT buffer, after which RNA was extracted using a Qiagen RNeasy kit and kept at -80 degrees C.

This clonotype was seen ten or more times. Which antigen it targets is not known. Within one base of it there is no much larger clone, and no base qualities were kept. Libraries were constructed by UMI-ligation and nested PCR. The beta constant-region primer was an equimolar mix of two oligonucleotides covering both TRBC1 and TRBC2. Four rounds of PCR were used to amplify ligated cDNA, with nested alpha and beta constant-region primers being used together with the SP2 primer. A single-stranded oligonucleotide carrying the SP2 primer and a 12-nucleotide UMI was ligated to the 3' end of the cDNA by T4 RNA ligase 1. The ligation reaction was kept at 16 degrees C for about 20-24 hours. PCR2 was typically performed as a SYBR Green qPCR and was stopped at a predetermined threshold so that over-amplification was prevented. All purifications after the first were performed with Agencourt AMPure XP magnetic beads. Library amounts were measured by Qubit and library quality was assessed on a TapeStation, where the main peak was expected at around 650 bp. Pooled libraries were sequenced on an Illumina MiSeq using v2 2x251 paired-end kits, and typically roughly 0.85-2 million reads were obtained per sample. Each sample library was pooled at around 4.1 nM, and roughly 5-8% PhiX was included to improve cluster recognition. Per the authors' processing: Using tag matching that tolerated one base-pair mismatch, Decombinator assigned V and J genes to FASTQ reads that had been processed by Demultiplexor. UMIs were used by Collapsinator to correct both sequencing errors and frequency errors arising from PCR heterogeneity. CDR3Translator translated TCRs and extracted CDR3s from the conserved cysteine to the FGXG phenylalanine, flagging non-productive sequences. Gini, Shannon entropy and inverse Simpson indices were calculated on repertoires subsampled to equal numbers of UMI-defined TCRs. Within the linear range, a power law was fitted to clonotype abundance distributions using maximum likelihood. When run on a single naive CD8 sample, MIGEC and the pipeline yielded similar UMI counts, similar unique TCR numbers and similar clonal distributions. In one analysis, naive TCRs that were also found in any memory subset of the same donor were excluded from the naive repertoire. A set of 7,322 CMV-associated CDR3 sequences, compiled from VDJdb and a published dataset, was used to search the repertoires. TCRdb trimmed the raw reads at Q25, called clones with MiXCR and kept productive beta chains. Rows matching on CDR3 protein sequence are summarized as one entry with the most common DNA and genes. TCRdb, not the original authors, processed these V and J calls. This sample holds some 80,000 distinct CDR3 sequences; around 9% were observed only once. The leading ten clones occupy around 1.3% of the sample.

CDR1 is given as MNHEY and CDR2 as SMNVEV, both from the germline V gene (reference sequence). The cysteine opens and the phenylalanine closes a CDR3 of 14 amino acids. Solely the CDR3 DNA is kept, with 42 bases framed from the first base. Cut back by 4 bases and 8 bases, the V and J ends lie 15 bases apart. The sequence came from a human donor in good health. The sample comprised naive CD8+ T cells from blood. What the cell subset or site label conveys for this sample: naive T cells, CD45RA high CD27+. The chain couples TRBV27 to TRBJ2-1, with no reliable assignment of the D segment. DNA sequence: TGTGCCAGCAGTTGGGTAAGAGGAAACTATGAGCAGTTCTTC. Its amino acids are CASSWVRGNYEQFF.